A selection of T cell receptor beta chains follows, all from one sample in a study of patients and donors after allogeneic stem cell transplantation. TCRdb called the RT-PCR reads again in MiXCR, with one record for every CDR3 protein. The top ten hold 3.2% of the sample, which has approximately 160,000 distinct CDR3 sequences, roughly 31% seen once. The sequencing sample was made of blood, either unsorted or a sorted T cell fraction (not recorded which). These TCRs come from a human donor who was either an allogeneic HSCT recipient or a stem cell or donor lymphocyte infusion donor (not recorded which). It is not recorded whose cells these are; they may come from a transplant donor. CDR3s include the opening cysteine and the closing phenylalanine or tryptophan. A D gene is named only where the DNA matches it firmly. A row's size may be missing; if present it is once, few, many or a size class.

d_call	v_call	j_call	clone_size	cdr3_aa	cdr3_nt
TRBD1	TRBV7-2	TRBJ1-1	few	CASSLAGTGHTEAFF	TGTGCCAGCAGCTTAGCCGGGACAGGACACACTGAAGCTTTCTTT
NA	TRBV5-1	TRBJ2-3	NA	CASSLAGSGTDTQYF	TGCGCCAGCAGCTTGGCTGGGAGCGGGACAGATACGCAGTATTTT
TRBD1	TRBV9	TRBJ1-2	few	CASSVEGQGEPNYGYTF	TGTGCCAGCAGCGTAGAAGGGCAGGGGGAGCCGAACTATGGCTACACCTTC
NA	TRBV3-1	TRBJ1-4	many	CASSPIGREKLFF	TGTGCCAGCAGCCCTATCGGCAGGGAAAAACTGTTTTTT
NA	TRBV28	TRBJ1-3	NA	CASSLSPNHRSGNTIYF	TGTGCCAGCAGTTTATCCCCGAATCACCGCTCTGGAAACACCATATATTTT
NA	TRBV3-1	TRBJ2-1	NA	CASSQVQRWEQFF	TGTGCCAGCAGCCAAGTGCAACGTTGGGAGCAGTTCTTC
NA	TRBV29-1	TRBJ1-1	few	CSARGPENTEAFF	TGCAGCGCCAGAGGTCCGGAGAACACTGAAGCTTTCTTT
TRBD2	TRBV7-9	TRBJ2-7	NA	CASSPDSGRSRYEQYF	TGTGCCAGCAGCCCGGATAGCGGGAGATCGAGATACGAGCAGTACTTC
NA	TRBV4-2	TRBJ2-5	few	CASSQDELEETQYF	TGTGCCAGCAGCCAAGACGAACTAGAAGAGACCCAGTACTTC
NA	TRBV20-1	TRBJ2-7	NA	CSARYGAYEQYF	TGCAGTGCTAGATATGGGGCCTACGAGCAGTACTTC
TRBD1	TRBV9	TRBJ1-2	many	CASSVAKTGGRYGYTF	TGTGCCAGCAGCGTAGCCAAGACAGGGGGTCGATATGGCTACACCTTC
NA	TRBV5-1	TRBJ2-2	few	CASSLNPTANTGELFF	TGCGCCAGCAGCTTGAACCCCACCGCGAACACCGGGGAGCTGTTTTTT
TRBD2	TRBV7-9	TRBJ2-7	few	CASSTGGAHLF	TGTGCCAGCAGCACGGGAGGGGCACACCTCTTC
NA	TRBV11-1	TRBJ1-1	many	CASSPLTGFPEAFF	TGTGCCAGCAGCCCACTTACAGGGTTCCCTGAGGCTTTCTTT
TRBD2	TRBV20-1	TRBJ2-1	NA	CSVGTSGMVGEQFF	TGCAGTGTAGGGACTAGCGGGATGGTGGGTGAGCAGTTCTTC
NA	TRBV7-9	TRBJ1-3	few	CASSPRGKGPIPNTIYF	TGTGCCAGCAGCCCTAGGGGGAAGGGTCCTATCCCAAACACCATATATTTT
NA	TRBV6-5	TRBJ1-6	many	CASRRQSSYNSPLHF	TGTGCCAGCAGGCGACAGAGCTCCTATAATTCACCCCTCCACTTT
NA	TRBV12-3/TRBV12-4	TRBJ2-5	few	CASSLLRGETQYF	TGTGCCAGCAGTTTACTCAGGGGAGAGACCCAGTACTTC
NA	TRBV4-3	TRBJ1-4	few	CASSQDWQGPLNNEKLFF	TGCGCCAGCAGCCAAGATTGGCAGGGGCCTCTAAATAATGAAAAACTGTTTTTT
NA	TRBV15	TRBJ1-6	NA	CATSRDLVPGPNSPLHF	TGTGCCACCAGCAGAGATCTGGTCCCCGGGCCGAATTCACCCCTCCACTTT
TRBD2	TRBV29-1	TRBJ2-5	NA	CSAGAGEQETQYF	TGCAGCGCAGGAGCGGGAGAACAAGAGACCCAGTACTTC
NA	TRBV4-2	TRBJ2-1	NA	CASSRRWDEQFF	TGTGCCAGCAGCCGCCGATGGGATGAGCAGTTCTTC
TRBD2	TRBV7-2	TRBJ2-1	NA	CASSSPGLDYYNEQFF	TGTGCCAGCAGCTCCCCGGGACTAGACTACTACAATGAGCAGTTCTTC
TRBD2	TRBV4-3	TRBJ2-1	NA	CASSPSGIINNEQFF	TGCGCCAGCAGCCCTAGCGGGATAATCAACAATGAGCAGTTCTTC
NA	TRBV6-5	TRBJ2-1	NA	CASSIRETAVNEQFF	TGTGCCAGCAGTATCCGGGAGACAGCGGTCAATGAGCAGTTCTTC
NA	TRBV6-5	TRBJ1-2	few	CASSVGDYGYTF	TGTGCCAGCTCAGTAGGGGACTATGGCTACACCTTC
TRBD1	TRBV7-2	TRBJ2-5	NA	CASSPNGQGWQETQYF	TGTGCCAGCAGCCCTAACGGACAGGGATGGCAAGAGACCCAGTACTTC
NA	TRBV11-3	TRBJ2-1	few	CASSPRGYNEQFF	TGTGCCAGCAGCCCTCGGGGGTACAATGAGCAGTTCTTC
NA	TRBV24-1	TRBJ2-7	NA	CATSDSDGPYEQYF	TGTGCCACCAGTGATTCCGACGGACCCTACGAGCAGTACTTC
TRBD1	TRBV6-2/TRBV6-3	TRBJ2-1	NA	CASSPAGQGANEQFF	TGTGCCAGCAGCCCCGCAGGGCAGGGGGCAAATGAGCAGTTCTTC
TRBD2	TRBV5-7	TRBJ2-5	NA	CASSFLRAGAQKETQYF	TGTGCCAGCAGCTTCCTGAGAGCGGGAGCGCAGAAAGAGACCCAGTACTTC
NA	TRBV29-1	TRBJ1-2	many	CSVATPPYGYTF	TGCAGCGTCGCTACACCTCCCTACGGCTACACCTTC
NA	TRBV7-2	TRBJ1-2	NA	CASDPGVDSPEGGYTF	TGTGCCAGCGATCCCGGGGTCGACAGCCCAGAGGGTGGCTACACCTTC
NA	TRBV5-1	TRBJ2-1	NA	CASSLGARTPQGEQFF	TGCGCCAGCAGCTTAGGTGCCCGTACCCCCCAAGGTGAGCAGTTCTTC
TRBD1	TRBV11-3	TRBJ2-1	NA	CASSLTQGAIYNEQFF	TGTGCCAGCAGCTTAACTCAGGGGGCTATCTACAATGAGCAGTTCTTC
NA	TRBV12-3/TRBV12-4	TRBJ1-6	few	CASSTRLPSSYNSPLHF	TGTGCCAGCAGTACCCGACTCCCGAGCTCCTATAATTCACCCCTCCACTTT
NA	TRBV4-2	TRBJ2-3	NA	CASSLSPSTDTQYF	TGTGCCAGCAGCCTTAGCCCTAGCACAGATACGCAGTATTTT
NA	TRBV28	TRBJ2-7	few	CASSFSAGSYEQYF	TGTGCCAGCAGCTTCTCCGCTGGCTCCTACGAGCAGTACTTC
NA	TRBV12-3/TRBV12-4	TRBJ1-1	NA	CASSLRGRAFF	TGTGCCAGCAGTTTGCGGGGGCGGGCTTTCTTT
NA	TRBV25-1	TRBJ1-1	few	CATTPGGNTEAFF	TGTGCCACGACTCCTGGCGGGAACACTGAAGCTTTCTTT
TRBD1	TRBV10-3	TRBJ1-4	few	CASNQNGQGNEKLFF	TGTGCCTCGAACCAAAACGGACAGGGGAATGAAAAACTGTTTTTT
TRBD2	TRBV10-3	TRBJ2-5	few	CAISGSGRGLETQYF	TGTGCCATCTCCGGCAGCGGGAGGGGATTGGAGACCCAGTACTTC
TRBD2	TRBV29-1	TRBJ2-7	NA	CSTWTSGKYEQYF	TGCAGCACGTGGACTAGCGGGAAGTACGAGCAGTACTTC
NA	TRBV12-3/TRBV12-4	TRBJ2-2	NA	CASSSGGWGELFF	TGTGCCAGCAGTTCCGGGGGCTGGGGGGAGCTGTTTTTT
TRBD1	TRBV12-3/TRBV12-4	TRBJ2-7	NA	CASSLAGQGTYEQYF	TGTGCCAGCAGTTTAGCGGGACAGGGTACCTACGAGCAGTACTTC
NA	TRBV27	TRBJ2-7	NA	CASSKQGSYEQYF	TGTGCCAGCAGTAAACAGGGTTCCTACGAGCAGTACTTC
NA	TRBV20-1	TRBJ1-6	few	CSARLAFSVNSPLHF	TGCAGTGCTAGGCTTGCGTTTTCTGTTAATTCACCCCTCCACTTT
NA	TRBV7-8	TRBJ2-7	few	CASSLRGENYEQYF	TGTGCCAGCAGCCTAAGAGGGGAGAACTACGAGCAGTACTTC
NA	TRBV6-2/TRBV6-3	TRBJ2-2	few	CASQEGNTGELFF	TGTGCCAGCCAGGAGGGAAACACCGGGGAGCTGTTTTTT
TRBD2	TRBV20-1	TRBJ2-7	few	CSALRLAGGYEQYF	TGCAGTGCTCTCAGACTAGCGGGAGGGTACGAGCAGTACTTC